This T cell receptor beta chain comes out of a study of molecular identifiers for immune sequencing clone quantification. At the level of the study: In replicates, RNA taken from 20,000 or 100,000 naive CD8 cells was divided five ways, and four portions underwent sequencing.

Findings and caveats of the study: Spiked Jurkat TCR RNA equivalent to one cell was reportedly detectable in roughly 1 million naive cells. Clone sizes that are highly expanded could be underestimated when identical TCR molecules share a barcode.

The CDR3 is made up of 13 amino acids. The germline V and J ends were trimmed by 3 bases and 5 bases, with 8 bases remaining between them. Germline V gene sequence: CDR1 MNHEY, CDR2 SMNVEV (reference sequence). This clonotype came up a few times. Its antigen is currently unknown. Each CDR3 protein gets one entry after TCRdb re-called the PCR reads with MiXCR. Among about 65,000 distinct CDR3 sequences listed, about 18% were seen once. Naive CD8 T cells were sorted as CD8+CD4-CCR7+CD45RA+. This chain links TRBV27 with TRBJ2-1; D call uncertain. Sequencing was done on a sample of naive CD8+ T cells from blood, with Jurkat cell RNA spiked in. The subset denotes: FACS-sorted CD8+CD4-CCR7+CD45RA+ naive T cells. This clonotype was sampled from a human donor in good health. Some libraries in this study had Jurkat cell RNA spiked in. The CDR3: CASSFGHNNEQFF. CDR3 coding DNA: TGTGCCAGCAGTTTTGGTCACAACAATGAGCAGTTCTTC.